The 10 T cell receptor beta chains listed next were all sequenced from one sample in a study of OX40 agonist ivuxolimab in advanced cancers. Clones were read by immunoSEQ multiplex PCR, and TCRdb kept only the in-frame ones, dropping some. The sample holds approximately 77,000 clones, approximately 80% seen once. Specimen: CD4+ or CD8+ T cells sorted from blood, collected in a trial of the OX40 agonist ivuxolimab. These receptors were taken from an adult with an advanced solid tumor such as melanoma, head and neck, liver or kidney cancer.

A single count supports this clone. The chain joins TRBV27 to TRBJ2-2, with 9 bases lining up with TRBD2. The CDR3 consists of 15 residues. V trimming: 10 bases; J trimming: 2 bases; junction bases outside the gene matches: 8. The germline gives CDR1 MNHEY, CDR2 SMNVEV (reference sequence). The DNA of the CDR3 is TGTGCCATTTCGCGGGGGGGCGCAAACACCGGGGAGCTGTTTTTT. It codes for CAISRGGANTGELFF.

The rearrangement links TRBV7-2 to TRBJ2-5, with 8 bases identical to TRBD2. The closer fit of TRBJ2-7 to the DNA end suggests the J call may be wrong. In germline, CDR1 is SGHTA, CDR2 FQGNSA. This CDR3 is built from 16 residues. The CDR3 DNA reads as TGTGCCAGCAGCCCACGGGATAGCGGGGCCCTATACGAGCAGTACTTC. It specifies CASSPRDSGALYEQYF.

J is TRBJ2-7 and V is TRBV29-1; no firm D call. Trimming left V 7 bases short and J 2 bases short, with 21 bases between. The CDR3 covers 15 residues. Germline CDR1 reads SQVTM; CDR2 reads ANQGSEA. CDR3 coding DNA: TGCAGCGCCGATTGTTATTTTTCTCGAACCTACGAGCAGTACTTC. This codes for CSADCYFSRTYEQYF.

V gene TRBV30 combines with J gene TRBJ1-4; 10 bases are shared with TRBD1. CDR1 is GTSNPN and CDR2 is SVGIG in the germline V gene (reference sequence). CDR3 length: 15 residues. Trimming at V came to 3 bases and at J to 6 bases, leaving 7 bases not matched to a gene. CDR3 in amino acids: CAWRKGTGEYEKLFF. The CDR3 nucleotides read TGTGCCTGGAGAAAAGGGACAGGGGAATATGAAAAACTGTTTTTT.

This clone has a handful of counts. J is TRBJ2-7 and V is TRBV15; no clear D gene. The CDR3 is 16 residues long. Per the germline V gene, CDR1 is LNHNV and CDR2 is YYDKDF (reference sequence). Trimming removed 0 bases from V and 3 bases from J, with 15 bases in between. The CDR3 reads CATSRESAGRVYEQYF. The CDR3 bases are TGTGCCACCAGCAGAGAATCGGCAGGCCGGGTCTACGAGCAGTACTTC.

The V and J genes are TRBV30 and TRBJ1-2, with 7 bases identical to TRBD1. Germline CDR1 GTSNPN, CDR2 SVGIG (reference sequence). The CDR3 extends over 13 amino acids. Trimming cost V 3 bases and J 8 bases; bases outside gene matches: 9. The CDR3 region has the DNA TGTGCCTGGAGGGGGACAGCTCAGGGAGGCTACACCTTC. It yields the protein CAWRGTAQGGYTF.

V is TRBV11-2 and J is TRBJ1-5; D unclear. The CDR3 has 13 residues. Trimming took 2 bases from V and 3 from J, leaving 5 bases between them. Germline loops: CDR1 SGHAT, CDR2 FQNNGV. CDR3 coding DNA: TGTGCCAGCAGCTTATCTGACAATCAGCCCCAGCATTTT. Translation: CASSLSDNQPQHF.

DNA for the CDR3: TGCGCCAGCAGTAGGGGACAGAGCTACGAGCAGTACTTC. Translating gives CASSRGQSYEQYF. The rearrangement joins TRBV5-1 to TRBJ2-7; TRBD1 aligns across 7 bases. The CDR3 is 13 residues long. Germline CDR1 SGHRS, CDR2 YFSETQ. Trimming cost V 5 bases and J 3 bases; bases outside gene matches: 5.

The chain uses TRBV4-1 and TRBJ2-1, with 7 bases fitting TRBD2. Germline trimming cut 2 bases from V and 1 base from J; bases unmatched to any gene: 5. Germline assignment: CDR1 MGHRA and CDR2 YSYEKL. This CDR3 has 16 amino acids. CDR3 nucleotides: TGCGCCAGCAGCCAATCCCCTAGCGGTTCCTACAATGAGCAGTTCTTC. Translated, it gives CASSQSPSGSYNEQFF.

This clone was seen a few times. This chain uses TRBV2 with TRBJ1-5, with 7 nucleotides matching TRBD1. Germline values: CDR1 SNHLY, CDR2 FYNNEI. V trimming: 7 bases; J trimming: 4 bases; junction bases outside the gene matches: 7. The CDR3 runs 14 residues. The CDR3 here is CASKPRQGNQPQHF. The CDR3 DNA is TGTGCCAGCAAGCCCCGACAGGGAAATCAGCCCCAGCATTTT.